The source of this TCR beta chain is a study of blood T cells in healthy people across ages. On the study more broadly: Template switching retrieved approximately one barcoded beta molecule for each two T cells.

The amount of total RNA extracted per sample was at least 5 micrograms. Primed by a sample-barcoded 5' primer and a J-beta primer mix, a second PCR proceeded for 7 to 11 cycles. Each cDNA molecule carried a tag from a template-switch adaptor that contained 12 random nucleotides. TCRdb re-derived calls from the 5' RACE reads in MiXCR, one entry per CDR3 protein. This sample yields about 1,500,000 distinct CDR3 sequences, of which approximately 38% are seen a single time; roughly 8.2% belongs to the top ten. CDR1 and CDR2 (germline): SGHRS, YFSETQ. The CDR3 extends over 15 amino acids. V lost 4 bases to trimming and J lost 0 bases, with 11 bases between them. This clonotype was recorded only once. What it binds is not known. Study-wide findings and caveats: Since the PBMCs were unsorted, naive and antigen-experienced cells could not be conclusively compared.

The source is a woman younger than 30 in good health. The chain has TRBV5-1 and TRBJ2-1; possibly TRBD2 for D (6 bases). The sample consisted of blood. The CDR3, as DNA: TGCGCCAGCAGCACCGGGGGATTCTCCTACAATGAGCAGTTCTTC. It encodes CASSTGGFSYNEQFF.